The sequence of this T cell receptor (beta chain) was determined in a study of blood T cell repertoires in COVID-19. Trimming cost V 4 bases and J 9 bases, with 10 bases left between them. The germline gives CDR1 SGHRS, CDR2 YFSETQ. This CDR3 spans 11 amino acids. Allocation to cohorts depended on clinical history reported by the participants. The method was immunoSEQ multiplex PCR; TCRdb's version includes in-frame clones alone and lacks a portion of them. In the table there are 150,000 to 200,000 clones, approximately 80% of which are singletons. This sequence joins TRBV5-1 and TRBJ1-2; TRBD1 is a possible D gene (5 bases). The source of this sequence is a woman aged 45-60 years who had recovered from COVID-19. What was sequenced was PBMCs or T cells enriched from blood (not recorded which). CDR3 DNA: TGCGCCAGCAGCCAACAGGATAGCTACACCTTC. This gives the protein CASSQQDSYTF.